This TCR beta chain originates from a study of Ad26.COV2.S vaccination and SARS-CoV-2 variants. Study-wide results and limits: Higher spike-specific TCR breadth was found in vaccine recipients than in placebo recipients. Placebo and vaccine recipients had non-spike TCR breadth that was similar.

As for treatment: 15 to 20 received Ad26.COV2.S at low or high dose, single or two shots; about 5 received placebo; per-sample allocation not given. Sampling happened 63 days after the first vaccine or placebo injection. What was given as vaccine was an Ad26 vector encoding Wuhan-strain SARS-CoV-2 spike. In the case of this clone: Antigen specificity is unknown.

The method was immunoSEQ multiplex PCR; TCRdb's version includes in-frame clones alone and lacks a portion of them. The table has some 390,000 clones, about 91% seen once. The sample was peripheral blood, taken in a trial of Ad26.COV2.S vaccine versus placebo. This TCR derives from a person between 18 and 65 years old who received the Ad26.COV2.S COVID-19 vaccine or a placebo.

The CDR3 DNA sequence: TGTGCCAGCAGTTTATATCAGGGGTTCTTTCCTAGCGGAGGCAATGAGCAGTTCTTC. Amino acid sequence: CASSLYQGFFPSGGNEQFF. The J gene is TRBJ2-1, the V gene TRBV27; possible D gene TRBD2, 7 bases. The CDR3 spans 19 residues. V gave up 1 base and J gave up 6 bases, with 25 bases separating them. The V gene's germline CDR1 is MNHEY and CDR2 SMNVEV (reference sequence).